This TCR beta chain was captured in a study of cytomegalovirus exposure and HLA in healthy donors. Worth noting for this clone: Its antigen is as yet unknown.

PCR used 60 Vbeta primers and 13 Jbeta primers. In the authors' workflow: In a later analysis, about 11 million of tens of millions of unique beta chains occurred in at least two donors. Data came from immunoSEQ multiplex PCR; TCRdb stores just in-frame clones and leaves some out. V and J calls and clone size are given by that table; D and trimming were obtained from the DNA. The data hold some 170,000 clones, with around 79% observed a single time. Study-wide results and limits: The dataset shows that most TCR sequences were rare, while some public TCRs occurred in many donors. A later analysis showed that HLA-associated TCR beta chains had undergone more clonal expansion than equally common others. In a later analysis, an Asian-associated ancestry cluster reportedly showed fewer N-insertions than the approximately 620-donor mean.

Unmatched junction bases numbered 13, after V lost 3 bases and J lost 3 bases. The germline V gene encodes CDR1 KGHSH and CDR2 LQKENI. There are 18 residues in the CDR3. This receptor was taken from a man aged 40-50 years in good health and CMV-seropositive. Sequenced material: PBMCs. V gene TRBV18 combines with J gene TRBJ1-2, with TRBD1 matching 10 bases. Here the CDR3 DNA reads TGTGCCAGCTCACCTAACACTCCGGGACAGGGGTCCTACTATGGCTACACCTTC. Translation gives CASSPNTPGQGSYYGYTF.